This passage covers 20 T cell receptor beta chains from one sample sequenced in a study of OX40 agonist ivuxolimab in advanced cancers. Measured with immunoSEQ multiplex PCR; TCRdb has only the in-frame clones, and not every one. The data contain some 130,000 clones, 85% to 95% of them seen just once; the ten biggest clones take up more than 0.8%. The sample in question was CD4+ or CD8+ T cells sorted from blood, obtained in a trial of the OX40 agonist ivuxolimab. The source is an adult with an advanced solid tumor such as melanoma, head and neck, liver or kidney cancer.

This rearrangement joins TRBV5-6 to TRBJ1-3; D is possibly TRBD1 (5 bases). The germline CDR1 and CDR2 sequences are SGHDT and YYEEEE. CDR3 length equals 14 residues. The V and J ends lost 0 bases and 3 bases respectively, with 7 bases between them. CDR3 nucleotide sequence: TGTGCCAGCAGCTTGGGACAGTTTGGAAACACCATATATTTT. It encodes CASSLGQFGNTIYF.

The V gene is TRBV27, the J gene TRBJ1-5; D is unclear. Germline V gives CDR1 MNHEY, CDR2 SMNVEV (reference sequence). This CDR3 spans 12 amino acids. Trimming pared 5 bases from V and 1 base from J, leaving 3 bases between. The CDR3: CASSDSNQPQHF. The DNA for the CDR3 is TGTGCCAGCAGTGACAGCAATCAGCCCCAGCATTTT.

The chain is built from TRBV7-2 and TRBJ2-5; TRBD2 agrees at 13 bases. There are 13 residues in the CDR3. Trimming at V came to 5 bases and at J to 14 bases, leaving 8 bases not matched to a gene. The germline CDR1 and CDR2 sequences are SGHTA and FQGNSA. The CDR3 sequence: CASSLGTSGVQYF. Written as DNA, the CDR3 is TGTGCCAGCAGCCTGGGGACTAGCGGGGTCCAATACTTC.

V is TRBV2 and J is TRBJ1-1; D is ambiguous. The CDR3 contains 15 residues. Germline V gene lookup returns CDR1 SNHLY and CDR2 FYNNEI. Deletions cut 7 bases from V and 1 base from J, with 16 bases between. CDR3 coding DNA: TGTGCCAGCATCAAAGGAGGGTTGGGGAACACTGAAGCTTTCTTT. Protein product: CASIKGGLGNTEAFF. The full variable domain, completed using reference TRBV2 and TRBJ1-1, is EPEVTQTPSHQVTQMGQEVILRCVPISNHLYFYWYRQILGQKVEFLVSFYNNEISEKSEIFDDQFSVERPDGSNFTLKIRSTKLEDSAMYFCASIKGGLGNTEAFFGQGTRLTVV.

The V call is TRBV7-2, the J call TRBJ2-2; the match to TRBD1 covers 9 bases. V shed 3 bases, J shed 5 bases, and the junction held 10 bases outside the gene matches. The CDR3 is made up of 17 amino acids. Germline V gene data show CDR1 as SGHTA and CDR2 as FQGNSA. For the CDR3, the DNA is TGTGCCAGCAGCTTCGGGACAGGGAGTGCGGTAACCGGGGAGCTGTTTTTT. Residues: CASSFGTGSAVTGELFF.

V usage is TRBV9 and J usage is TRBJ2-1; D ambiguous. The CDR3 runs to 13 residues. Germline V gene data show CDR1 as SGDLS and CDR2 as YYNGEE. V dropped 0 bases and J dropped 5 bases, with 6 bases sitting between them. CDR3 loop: CASSVVGNNEQFF. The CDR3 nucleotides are TGTGCCAGCAGCGTAGTAGGGAACAATGAGCAGTTCTTC.

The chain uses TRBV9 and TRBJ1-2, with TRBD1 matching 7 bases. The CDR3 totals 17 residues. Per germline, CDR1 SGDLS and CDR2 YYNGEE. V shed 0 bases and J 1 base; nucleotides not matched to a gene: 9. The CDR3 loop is CASSVGGQTIFNYGYTF. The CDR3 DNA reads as TGTGCCAGCAGCGTAGGGGGACAGACAATATTTAACTATGGCTACACCTTC.

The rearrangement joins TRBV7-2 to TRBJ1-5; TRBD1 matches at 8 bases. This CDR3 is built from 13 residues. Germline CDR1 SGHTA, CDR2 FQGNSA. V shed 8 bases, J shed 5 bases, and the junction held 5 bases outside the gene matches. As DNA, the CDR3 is TGTGCCAGCGCTGGACAGGGCCATCAGCCCCAGCATTTT. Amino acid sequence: CASAGQGHQPQHF. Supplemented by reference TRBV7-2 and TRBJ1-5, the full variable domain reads GAGVSQSPSNKVTEKGKDVELRCDPISGHTALYWYRQSLGQGLEFLIYFQGNSAPDKSGLPSDRFSAERTGGSVSTLTIQRTQQEDSAVYLCASAGQGHQPQHFGDGTRLSIL.

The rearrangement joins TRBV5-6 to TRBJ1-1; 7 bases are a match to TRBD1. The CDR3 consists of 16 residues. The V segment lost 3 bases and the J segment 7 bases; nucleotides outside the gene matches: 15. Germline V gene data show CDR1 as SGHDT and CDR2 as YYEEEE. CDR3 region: CASSSLSRQGRLEAFF. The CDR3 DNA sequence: TGTGCCAGCAGCTCCTTATCGAGACAGGGCCGGCTTGAAGCTTTCTTT.

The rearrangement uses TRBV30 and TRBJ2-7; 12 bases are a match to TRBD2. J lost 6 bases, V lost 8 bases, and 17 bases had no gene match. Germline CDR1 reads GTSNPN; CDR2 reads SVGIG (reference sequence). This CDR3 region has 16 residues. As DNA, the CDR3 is TGTGCCAGCAGCCGGGCCTCTAGCGGGAGGGCCTCCGAGCAGTACTTC. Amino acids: CASSRASSGRASEQYF. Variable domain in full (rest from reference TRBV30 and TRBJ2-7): SQTIHQWPATLVQPVGSPLSLECTVEGTSNPNLYWYRQAAGRGLQLLFYSVGIGQISSEVPQNLSASRPQDRQFILSSKKLLLSDSGFYLCASSRASSGRASEQYFGPGTRLTVT.

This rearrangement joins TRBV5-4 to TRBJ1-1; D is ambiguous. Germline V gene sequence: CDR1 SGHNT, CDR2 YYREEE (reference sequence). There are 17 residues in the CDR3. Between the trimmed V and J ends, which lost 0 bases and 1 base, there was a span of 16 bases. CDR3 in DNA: TGTGCCAGCAGCTTGGCCGGACCTCCCCTTGGGAACACTGAAGCTTTCTTT. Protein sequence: CASSLAGPPLGNTEAFF.

The CDR3 DNA is TGCGCCAGCAGCCCCCGGGACATTGGAAACACCATATATTTT. Residues: CASSPRDIGNTIYF. The chain uses TRBV4-3 and TRBJ1-3, with a weak D call TRBD1 (6 bases). Trimming pared 4 bases from V and 3 bases from J, leaving 10 bases between. Looked up from germline, CDR1 is LGHNA and CDR2 is YSLEER. The CDR3 has 14 amino acids.

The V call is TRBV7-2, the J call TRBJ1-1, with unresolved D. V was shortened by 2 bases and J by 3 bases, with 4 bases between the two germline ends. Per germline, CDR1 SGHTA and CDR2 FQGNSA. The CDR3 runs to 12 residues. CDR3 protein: CASSLSDTEAFF. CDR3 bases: TGTGCCAGCAGCTTATCGGACACTGAAGCTTTCTTT.

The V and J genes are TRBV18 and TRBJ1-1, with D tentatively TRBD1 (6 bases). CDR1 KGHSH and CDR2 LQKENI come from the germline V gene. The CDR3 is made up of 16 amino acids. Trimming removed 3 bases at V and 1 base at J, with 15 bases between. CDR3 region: CASSPTKETGNTEAFF. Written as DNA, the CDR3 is TGTGCCAGCTCACCCACCAAGGAGACAGGGAACACTGAAGCTTTCTTT.

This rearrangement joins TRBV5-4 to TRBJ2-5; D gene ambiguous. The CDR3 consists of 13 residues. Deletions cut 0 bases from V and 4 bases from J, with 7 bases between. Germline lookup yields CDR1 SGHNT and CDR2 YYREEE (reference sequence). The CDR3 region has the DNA TGTGCCAGCAGCTTGGCCGGATTAGAGACCCAGTACTTC. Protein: CASSLAGLETQYF.

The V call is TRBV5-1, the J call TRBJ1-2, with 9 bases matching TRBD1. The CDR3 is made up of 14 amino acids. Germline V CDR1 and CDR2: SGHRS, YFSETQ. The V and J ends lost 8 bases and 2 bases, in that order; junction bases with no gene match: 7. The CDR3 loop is CASTTGGKNYGYTF. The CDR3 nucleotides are TGCGCCAGTACTACAGGGGGCAAAAACTATGGCTACACCTTC.

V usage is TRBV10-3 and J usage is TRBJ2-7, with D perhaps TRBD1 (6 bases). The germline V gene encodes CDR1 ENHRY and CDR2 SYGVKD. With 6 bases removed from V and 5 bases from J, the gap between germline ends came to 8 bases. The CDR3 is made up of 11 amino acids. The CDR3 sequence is CAIRGADEQYF. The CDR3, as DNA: TGTGCCATCAGGGGGGCTGACGAGCAGTACTTC.

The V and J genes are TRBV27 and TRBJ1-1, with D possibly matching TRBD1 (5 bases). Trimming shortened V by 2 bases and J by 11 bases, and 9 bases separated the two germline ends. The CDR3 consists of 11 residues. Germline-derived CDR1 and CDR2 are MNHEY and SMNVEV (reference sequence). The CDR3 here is CASSLGRVAFF. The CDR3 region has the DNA TGTGCCAGCAGTTTAGGCAGGGTGGCTTTCTTT.

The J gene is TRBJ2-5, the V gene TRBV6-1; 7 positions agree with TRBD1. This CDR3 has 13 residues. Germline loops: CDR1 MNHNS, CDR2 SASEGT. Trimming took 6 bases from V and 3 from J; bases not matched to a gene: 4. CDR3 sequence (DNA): TGTGCCAGCAGCCGAACAGGGGAAGAGACCCAGTACTTC. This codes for CASSRTGEETQYF.

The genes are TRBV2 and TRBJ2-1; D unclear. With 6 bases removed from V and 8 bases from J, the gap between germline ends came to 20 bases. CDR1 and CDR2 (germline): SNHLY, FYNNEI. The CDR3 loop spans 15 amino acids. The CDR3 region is CASSLFQLIGDEQFF. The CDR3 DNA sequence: TGTGCCAGCAGCCTTTTTCAACTTATTGGCGATGAGCAGTTCTTC.